These T cell receptor beta chains were read from a single sample in a study of radiotherapy plus CTLA-4 blockade in lung cancer. Method: immunoSEQ multiplex PCR; TCRdb's copy keeps in-frame clones and lacks some. The sample holds 95,000 to 150,000 clones, about nine tenths seen once. The sequences come from peripheral blood, collected from a patient treated with radiotherapy plus ipilimumab. Receptors originate from a human donor with non-small cell lung cancer that progressed on radiotherapy plus ipilimumab. Both conserved end residues are part of each CDR3. Each record gives: D gene, J gene, clone size, V gene, CDR3 DNA, CDR3 protein. A D gene is named only where the DNA matches it firmly. Only some rows state a clone size, as once, few, many or a class for expanded clones.

D gene: TRBD2; J gene: TRBJ2-1; clone size: .; V gene: TRBV11-3; CDR3 DNA: TGTGCCAGCAGCCAAGGAGGACTAGCATCCTACAATGAGCAGTTCTTC; CDR3 protein: CASSQGGLASYNEQFF
D gene: TRBD2; J gene: TRBJ2-7; clone size: once; V gene: TRBV27; CDR3 DNA: TGTGCCACCTGGACTAGCCCCCACGAGCAGTACTTC; CDR3 protein: CATWTSPHEQYF
D gene: .; J gene: TRBJ1-1; clone size: few; V gene: TRBV6-5; CDR3 DNA: TGTGCCAGCAGTTACGCCAAACAGAATGAAGCTTTCTTT; CDR3 protein: CASSYAKQNEAFF
D gene: .; J gene: TRBJ1-2; clone size: .; V gene: TRBV6-6; CDR3 DNA: TGTGCCAGCCTTCGGACTAACTATGGCTACACCTTC; CDR3 protein: CASLRTNYGYTF
D gene: .; J gene: TRBJ2-2; clone size: .; V gene: TRBV6-5; CDR3 DNA: TGTGCCAGCAGTTACAGGGCCGTAGGGGAGCTGTTTTTT; CDR3 protein: CASSYRAVGELFF
D gene: .; J gene: TRBJ1-1; clone size: .; V gene: TRBV7-8; CDR3 DNA: TGTGCCAGCAGCTTAATCGTCCAGAACACTGAAGCTTTCTTT; CDR3 protein: CASSLIVQNTEAFF
D gene: .; J gene: TRBJ1-1; clone size: .; V gene: TRBV29-1; CDR3 DNA: TGCAGCGTTGAAAAAGGCCTGAACACTGAAGCTTTCTTT; CDR3 protein: CSVEKGLNTEAFF
D gene: .; J gene: TRBJ2-5; clone size: .; V gene: TRBV5-1; CDR3 DNA: TGCGCCAGCAGCCGGGACCAACTAGGATTCCAAGAGACCCAGTACTTC; CDR3 protein: CASSRDQLGFQETQYF
D gene: .; J gene: TRBJ2-2; clone size: .; V gene: TRBV28; CDR3 DNA: TGTGCCACCAATACGAGGCGGCCTAGCAGATCGGGGGAGCTGTTTTTT; CDR3 protein: CATNTRRPSRSGELFF
D gene: .; J gene: TRBJ1-1; clone size: .; V gene: TRBV6-6; CDR3 DNA: TGTGCCAGCAGTTATACCAGGGATATTGACACTGAAGCTTTCTTT; CDR3 protein: CASSYTRDIDTEAFF
D gene: .; J gene: TRBJ1-6; clone size: .; V gene: TRBV7-8; CDR3 DNA: TGTGCCAGCAGCGCTCGACAGGTCAATTCACCCCTCCACTTT; CDR3 protein: CASSARQVNSPLHF
D gene: .; J gene: TRBJ1-3; clone size: few; V gene: TRBV7-9; CDR3 DNA: TGTGCCAGCAGCTTAGTTGGAAACACCATATATTTT; CDR3 protein: CASSLVGNTIYF
D gene: TRBD1; J gene: TRBJ2-3; clone size: .; V gene: TRBV5-4; CDR3 DNA: TGTGCCAGCAGCCTACCTCGACAGGGGATCGTAGATACGCAGTATTTT; CDR3 protein: CASSLPRQGIVDTQYF
D gene: .; J gene: TRBJ1-1; clone size: .; V gene: TRBV30; CDR3 DNA: TGTGCCTGGCTTCAACAAAACACTGAAGCTTTCTTT; CDR3 protein: CAWLQQNTEAFF
D gene: .; J gene: TRBJ2-1; clone size: medium-sized; V gene: TRBV7-9; CDR3 DNA: TGTGCCAGCAGCTCACTTGGGGACAATGAGCAGTTCTTC; CDR3 protein: CASSSLGDNEQFF
D gene: .; J gene: TRBJ1-2; clone size: once; V gene: TRBV18; CDR3 DNA: TGTGCCAGCTCACCACAACAGGGCGCTTCGGGCTACACCTTC; CDR3 protein: CASSPQQGASGYTF
D gene: .; J gene: TRBJ2-1; clone size: once; V gene: TRBV7-8; CDR3 DNA: TGTGCCAGCAGCTTAGAAACAGGGTTATACAATGAGCAGTTCTTC; CDR3 protein: CASSLETGLYNEQFF
D gene: .; J gene: TRBJ1-5; clone size: .; V gene: TRBV19; CDR3 DNA: TGTGCCAGTAGTATCCCCGGGGTGGGCAGCAATCAGCCCCAGCATTTT; CDR3 protein: CASSIPGVGSNQPQHF
D gene: TRBD2; J gene: TRBJ2-1; clone size: .; V gene: TRBV9; CDR3 DNA: TGTGCCAGCAGCGGGGTAGCGGGAGGGCGGTCCTACAATGAGCAGTTCTTC; CDR3 protein: CASSGVAGGRSYNEQFF
D gene: TRBD1; J gene: TRBJ2-2; clone size: .; V gene: TRBV5-1; CDR3 DNA: TGCGCCAGCAGCCCGGGACAGGGTGGTCGAGGCACCGGGGAGCTGTTTTTT; CDR3 protein: CASSPGQGGRGTGELFF
D gene: TRBD1; J gene: TRBJ1-1; clone size: .; V gene: TRBV5-1; CDR3 DNA: TGCGCCAGCAGCTTGACAGGGGGCAACACTGAAGCTTTCTTT; CDR3 protein: CASSLTGGNTEAFF
D gene: TRBD2; J gene: TRBJ2-7; clone size: .; V gene: TRBV19; CDR3 DNA: TGTGCCAGTAGTATTATTCTAGCGGGAGATACCCCCTACGAGCAGTACTTC; CDR3 protein: CASSIILAGDTPYEQYF
D gene: TRBD1; J gene: TRBJ2-1; clone size: .; V gene: TRBV15; CDR3 DNA: TGTGCCACCAGCAGAGATTTGGGGACAGGGAGATACAATGAGCAGTTCTTC; CDR3 protein: CATSRDLGTGRYNEQFF
D gene: .; J gene: TRBJ2-7; clone size: .; V gene: TRBV11-2; CDR3 DNA: TGTGCCAGCAGCTTAGCTTTAGGGGGGAGATCGGGGGAGCAGTACTTC; CDR3 protein: CASSLALGGRSGEQYF
D gene: .; J gene: TRBJ2-2; clone size: .; V gene: TRBV25-1; CDR3 DNA: TGTGCCAGCGACAGGAGCACCGGGGAGCTGTTTTTT; CDR3 protein: CASDRSTGELFF